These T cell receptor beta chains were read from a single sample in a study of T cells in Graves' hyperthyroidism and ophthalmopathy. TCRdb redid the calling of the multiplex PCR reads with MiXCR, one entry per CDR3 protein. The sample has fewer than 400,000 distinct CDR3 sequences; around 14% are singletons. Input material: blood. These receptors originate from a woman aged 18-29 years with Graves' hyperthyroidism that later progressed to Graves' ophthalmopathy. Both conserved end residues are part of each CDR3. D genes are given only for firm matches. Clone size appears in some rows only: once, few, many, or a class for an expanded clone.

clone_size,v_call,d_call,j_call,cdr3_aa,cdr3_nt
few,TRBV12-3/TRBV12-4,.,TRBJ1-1,CASNPLGLWGGSDTEAFF,TGTGCCAGCAATCCACTAGGACTCTGGGGTGGGTCGGACACTGAAGCTTTCTTT
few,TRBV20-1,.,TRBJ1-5,CSARDLVPGDGPQHF,TGCAGTGCTAGAGATCTTGTTCCGGGGGATGGGCCCCAGCATTTT
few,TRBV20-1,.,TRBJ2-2,CSAPPSEGNTGELFF,TGCAGTGCCCCCCCGAGTGAGGGGAACACCGGGGAGCTGTTTTTT
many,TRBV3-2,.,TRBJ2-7,CASSQDGGISSYEQYF,TGTGCCAGCAGCCAAGATGGAGGCATAAGCTCCTACGAGCAGTACTTC
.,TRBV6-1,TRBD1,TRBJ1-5,CASSSTGGQPQHF,TGTGCCAGCAGTTCGACAGGGGGTCAGCCCCAGCATTTT
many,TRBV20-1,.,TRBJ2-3,CSPLRDADTQYF,TGCAGTCCATTGCGGGATGCAGATACGCAGTATTTT
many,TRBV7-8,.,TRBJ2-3,CASSPHRVLDTQYF,TGTGCCAGCAGCCCCCACAGGGTTTTGGATACGCAGTATTTT
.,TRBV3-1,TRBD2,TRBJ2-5,CASSQGWAGAPETQYF,TGTGCCAGCAGCCAAGGCTGGGCGGGAGCCCCAGAGACCCAGTACTTC
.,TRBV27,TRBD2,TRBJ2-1,CASSLGLVSGNEQFF,TGTGCCAGCAGTCTCGGACTAGTCTCGGGCAATGAGCAGTTCTTC
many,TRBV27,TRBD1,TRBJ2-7,CASSLFPGQRTDEQYF,TGTGCCAGCAGTTTATTCCCGGGACAGAGGACCGACGAGCAGTACTTC
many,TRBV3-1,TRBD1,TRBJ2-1,CASSQGGQFNEQFF,TGTGCCAGCAGCCAAGGGGGACAGTTCAATGAGCAGTTCTTC
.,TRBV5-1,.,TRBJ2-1,CASSLVGGVAYNEHFF,TGCGCCAGCAGCTTGGTGGGGGGAGTTGCCTACAATGAGCATTTCTTC
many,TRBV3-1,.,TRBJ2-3,CASSRYSTDTQYF,TGTGCCAGCAGCCGATATAGCACAGATACGCAGTATTTT
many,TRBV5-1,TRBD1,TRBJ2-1,CASSIYRGRVSNEQFF,TGCGCCAGCAGCATCTACAGGGGGAGAGTGAGCAATGAGCAGTTCTTC
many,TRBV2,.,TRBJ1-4,CASSEPQGPANEKLFF,TGTGCCAGCAGTGAACCCCAGGGGCCAGCTAATGAAAAACTGTTTTTT
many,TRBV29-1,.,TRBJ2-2,CSVTGFDWVRGVNTGELFF,TGCAGCGTTACGGGATTCGATTGGGTGCGCGGGGTGAACACCGGGGAGCTGTTTTTT
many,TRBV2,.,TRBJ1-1,CASSEETNTEAFF,TGTGCCAGCAGTGAAGAAACAAACACTGAAGCTTTCTTT
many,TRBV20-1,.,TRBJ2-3,CSARDAEAGYSDTQYF,TGCAGTGCTAGAGATGCGGAAGCGGGTTACTCAGATACGCAGTATTTT
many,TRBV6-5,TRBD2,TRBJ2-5,CASTGTSGRSGETQYF,TGTGCCAGCACGGGGACTAGCGGGAGGTCCGGTGAGACCCAGTACTTC
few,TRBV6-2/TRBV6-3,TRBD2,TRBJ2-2,CASSYSGVTGELFF,TGTGCCAGCAGTTACAGCGGGGTAACCGGGGAGCTGTTTTTT
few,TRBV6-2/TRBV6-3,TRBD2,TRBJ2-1,CASSDRRGGNNEQFF,TGTGCCAGCTCCGACAGGCGGGGGGGAAACAATGAGCAGTTCTTC
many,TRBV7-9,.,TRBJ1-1,CASSTPDGDTEAFF,TGTGCCAGCAGCACACCGGACGGCGACACTGAAGCTTTCTTT
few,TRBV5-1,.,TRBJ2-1,CASSSGINNEQFF,TGCGCCAGCAGCAGCGGAATTAACAATGAGCAGTTCTTC
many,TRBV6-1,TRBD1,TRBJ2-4,CASSVPGQVAIQYF,TGTGCCAGCAGCGTTCCGGGACAGGTGGCCATTCAGTACTTC
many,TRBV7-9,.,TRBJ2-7,CASSLLGDEQYF,TGTGCCAGCAGCTTACTAGGAGACGAGCAGTACTTC
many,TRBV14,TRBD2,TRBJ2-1,CASSQVAGTSYNEQFF,TGTGCCAGCAGCCAGGTAGCGGGTACCTCCTACAATGAGCAGTTCTTC
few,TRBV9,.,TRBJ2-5,CASSPPGRPETQYF,TGTGCCAGCAGCCCCCCCGGTAGGCCAGAGACCCAGTACTTC
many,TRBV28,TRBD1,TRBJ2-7,CASSPRTGRGEQYF,TGTGCCAGCAGCCCCAGGACAGGGCGGGGCGAGCAGTACTTC
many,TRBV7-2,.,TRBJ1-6,CASSVNSPLHF,TGTGCCAGCAGCGTTAATTCACCCCTCCACTTT